A single sample gave rise to the 5 T cell receptor beta chains below, sequenced in a study of identical twins. MiXCR, run by TCRdb on the 5' RACE reads, gives a single entry per CDR3 protein. This sample has more than 400,000 distinct CDR3 sequences, with roughly 15% found just once. These same data were also listed under a study on yellow fever vaccine responses in identical twins.

Sequenced input: CD4+ T cells sorted from blood. These receptors came from a woman between 18 and 30 years old in good health.

V is TRBV3-1 and J is TRBJ2-1, with D perhaps matching TRBD1 or TRBD2 (7 bases each). Germline CDR1 and CDR2: LGHDT and YNNKEL (reference sequence). Trimming cost V 0 bases and J 4 bases, with 10 bases left between them. This CDR3 is 15 amino acids long. This CDR3 reads CASSQEQGGYNEQFF. The CDR3 DNA sequence: TGTGCCAGCAGCCAAGAGCAGGGGGGGTACAATGAGCAGTTCTTC.

This clonotype has more than one count but fewer than ten. The chain employs TRBV9 and TRBJ1-6, with D possibly being TRBD1 (6 bases). The V end was cut by 3 bases, the J end by 0 bases, with 10 bases between. The CDR3 runs to 16 residues. Looked up from germline, CDR1 is SGDLS and CDR2 is YYNGEE. The CDR3: CASSATGSSYNSPLHF. CDR3 DNA sequence: TGTGCCAGCAGCGCTACAGGGAGCTCCTATAATTCACCCCTCCACTTT.

In this sample, this clonotype turned up a few times. The chain joins TRBV6-1 to TRBJ1-3, with D possibly matching TRBD1 (5 bases). Between the trimmed V and J ends, which lost 5 bases and 0 bases, there was a span of 11 bases. Germline V gene lookup returns CDR1 MNHNS and CDR2 SASEGT. The CDR3 length is 15 residues. The chain's CDR3 is CASSPTALSGNTIYF. The CDR3 DNA is TGTGCCAGCAGTCCGACAGCACTCTCTGGAAACACCATATATTTT.

This clonotype was recorded many times. The chain joins TRBV5-1 to TRBJ2-2; the match to TRBD1 covers 8 bases. CDR1 and CDR2 from the germline V gene are SGHRS and YFSETQ. The V and J ends lost 8 bases and 0 bases, in that order; junction bases with no gene match: 6. The CDR3 covers 15 residues. The CDR3 reads CASCPRGPNTGELFF. In DNA, the CDR3 is TGCGCCAGTTGCCCCAGGGGGCCGAACACCGGGGAGCTGTTTTTT.

The chain recombines TRBV7-3 with TRBJ2-3, with TRBD2 matching 11 bases. CDR1 and CDR2 from the germline V gene are SGHTA and FQGTGA. V lost 4 bases and J lost 4; bases outside the gene matches: 4. CDR3 length: 15 residues. This CDR3 is CASSSPTSGADTQYF. CDR3 DNA sequence: TGTGCCAGCAGCTCCCCGACTAGCGGGGCAGATACGCAGTATTTT.